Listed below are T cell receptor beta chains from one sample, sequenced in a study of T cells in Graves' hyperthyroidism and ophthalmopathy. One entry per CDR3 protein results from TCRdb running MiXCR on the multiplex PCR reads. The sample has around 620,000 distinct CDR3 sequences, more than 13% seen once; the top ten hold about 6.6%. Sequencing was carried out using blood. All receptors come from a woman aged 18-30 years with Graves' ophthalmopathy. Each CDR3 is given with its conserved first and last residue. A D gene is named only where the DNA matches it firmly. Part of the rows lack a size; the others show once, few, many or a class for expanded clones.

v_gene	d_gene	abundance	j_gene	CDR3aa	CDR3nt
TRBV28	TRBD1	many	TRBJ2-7	CASSDTGGSEQYF	TGTGCCAGCAGTGATACAGGGGGGAGCGAGCAGTACTTC
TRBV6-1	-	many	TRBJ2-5	CASSRFWERLGQETQYF	TGTGCCAGCAGTCGATTTTGGGAGAGGTTAGGCCAAGAGACCCAGTACTTC
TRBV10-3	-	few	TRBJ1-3	CAISEVGQTSGNTIYF	TGTGCCATCAGTGAGGTGGGACAAACCTCTGGAAACACCATATATTTT
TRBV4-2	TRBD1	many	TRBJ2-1	CASSQGDRGNEQFF	TGTGCCAGCAGCCAAGGAGACAGGGGCAATGAGCAGTTCTTC
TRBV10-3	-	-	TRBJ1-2	CAISENRDGKINYGYTF	TGTGCCATCAGTGAGAACCGGGACGGAAAAATTAACTATGGCTACACCTTC
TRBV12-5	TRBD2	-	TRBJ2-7	CASGLVVPFETSGSSHEQYF	TGTGCTAGTGGTTTGGTAGTCCCTTTTGAGACTAGCGGGAGTTCGCACGAGCAGTACTTC
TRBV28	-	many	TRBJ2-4	CASSFRGAPPDIQYF	TGTGCCAGCAGTTTTAGAGGGGCTCCACCGGACATTCAGTACTTC
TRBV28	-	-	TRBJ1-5	CASSYPTRGQPQHF	TGTGCCAGCAGTTATCCCACCCGGGGGCAGCCCCAGCATTTT
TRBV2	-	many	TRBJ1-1	CASSESGRTAEAFF	TGTGCCAGCAGTGAAAGTGGGCGAACGGCTGAAGCTTTCTTT
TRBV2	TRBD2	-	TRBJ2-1	CASDGGTSGIGEQFF	TGTGCCAGCGACGGCGGGACTAGCGGGATAGGGGAGCAGTTCTTC
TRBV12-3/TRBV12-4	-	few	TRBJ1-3	CASNTGYGNTIYF	TGTGCCAGCAACACAGGGTATGGAAACACCATATATTTT
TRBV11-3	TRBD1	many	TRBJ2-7	CASSSDRRNPYEQYF	TGTGCCAGCAGCTCGGACAGGAGAAATCCCTACGAGCAGTACTTC
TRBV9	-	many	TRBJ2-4	CASSVVRGFQAKNIQYF	TGTGCCAGCAGCGTAGTGAGAGGGTTTCAAGCCAAAAACATTCAGTACTTC
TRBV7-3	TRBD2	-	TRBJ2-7	CASTHSGTSYEQYF	TGTGCCAGCACCCATAGCGGGACCTCCTACGAGCAGTACTTC
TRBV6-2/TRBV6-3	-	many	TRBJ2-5	CASSYSASATETQYF	TGTGCCAGCAGTTACTCAGCTAGCGCCACGGAGACCCAGTACTTC
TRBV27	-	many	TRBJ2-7	CASSIALSSYEQYF	TGTGCCAGCAGTATCGCCCTCAGCTCCTACGAGCAGTACTTC
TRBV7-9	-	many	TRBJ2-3	CASSLWFRPTDTQYF	TGTGCCAGCAGCTTATGGTTCAGGCCCACAGATACGCAGTATTTT
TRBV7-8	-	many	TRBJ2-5	CASSQDSLGETQYF	TGTGCCAGCAGCCAGGACTCCTTGGGGGAGACCCAGTACTTC
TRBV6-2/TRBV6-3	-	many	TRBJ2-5	CASSGTLQETQYF	TGTGCCAGCAGTGGGACATTGCAAGAGACCCAGTACTTC
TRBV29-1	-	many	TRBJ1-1	CSVEISAGSEAFF	TGCAGCGTTGAGATCTCGGCGGGCTCTGAAGCTTTCTTT
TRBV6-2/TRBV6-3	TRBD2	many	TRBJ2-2	CASSYTLAGPTGELFF	TGTGCCAGCAGTTACACACTAGCGGGACCGACCGGGGAGCTGTTTTTT
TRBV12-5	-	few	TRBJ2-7	CASANGRRGSYEQYF	TGTGCTAGTGCTAACGGGCGGAGGGGCTCCTACGAGCAGTACTTC
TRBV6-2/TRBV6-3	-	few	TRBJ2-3	CASSYGQQGGGTDTQYF	TGTGCCAGCAGTTACGGGCAGCAGGGAGGAGGCACAGATACGCAGTATTTT
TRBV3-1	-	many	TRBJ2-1	CASSQDQAYNEQFF	TGTGCCAGCAGCCAAGACCAGGCCTACAATGAGCAGTTCTTC